A few counts support the clone carrying this TCR beta chain. The sample comes from a study of blood T cell repertoires in COVID-19. Measured with immunoSEQ multiplex PCR; TCRdb has only the in-frame clones, and not every one. Here the sample spans some 120,000 clones, 65% to 85% being singletons. Germline V gene sequence: CDR1 SNHLY, CDR2 FYNNEI. Trimming took 0 bases from V and 6 from J, leaving 15 bases between them. The length of the CDR3 is 15 residues. The chain combines TRBV2 with TRBJ2-7; D possibly corresponds to TRBD1 (5 bases). The TCR originated in a woman in her seventies with acute or convalescent COVID-19. Input material: peripheral blood. CDR3 bases: TGTGCCAGCAGTGAAGCTAGGCAGGGTGGTCGCGAGCAGTACTTC. As protein: CASSEARQGGREQYF.